A selection of T cell receptor beta chains follows, all from one sample in a study of shared clonotypes between healthy human individuals. Method: immunoSEQ multiplex PCR; TCRdb's copy keeps in-frame clones and lacks some. The sample contains millions of clones, around nine tenths of which appear only once. Sequencing was performed on naive CD4+ T cells sorted from blood. These TCRs come from a man younger than 30 in good health. Each CDR3 is given with its conserved first and last residue. The order of the fields is V gene, J gene, CDR3 length, D gene, clone size, CDR3 DNA, CDR3 protein. The D gene is left open where the match is weak. For some rows the clone size is stated as once, few or many, or as a class when expanded; others skip it.

TRBV28	TRBJ1-2	12	TRBD1	-	TGTGCCAGCAGGTTGAGACAGGGGTACTACACCTTC	CASRLRQGYYTF
TRBV11-3	TRBJ2-7	13	-	-	TGTGCCAGCAGCTTAGGCGGGCAGTACGAGCAGTACTTC	CASSLGGQYEQYF
TRBV4-1	TRBJ2-3	17	TRBD2	-	TGCGCCAGCAGCCAAGCTCGAGCGGGGGCCATCACAGATACGCAGTATTTT	CASSQARAGAITDTQYF
TRBV20-1	TRBJ2-1	11	-	-	TGCAGTGGGTACAGTTCCAATGAGCAGTTCTTC	CSGYSSNEQFF
TRBV5-1	TRBJ1-1	15	-	-	TGCGCCAGCAGCTTGGCCCTGGGCGGGAACACTGAAGCTTTCTTT	CASSLALGGNTEAFF
TRBV27	TRBJ1-2	14	-	-	TGTGCCAGCAGTTCGGCAGGGCCAGACTATGGCTACACCTTC	CASSSAGPDYGYTF
TRBV5-1	TRBJ2-1	16	-	-	TGCGCCAGCAGCTTGAAGTGGGGAAGCTCCTACAATGAGCAGTTCTTC	CASSLKWGSSYNEQFF
TRBV7-2	TRBJ2-3	15	-	-	TGTGCCAGCAGCCAGGGGCCGAGCGCGGCTTGGGCGCAGTATTTT	CASSQGPSAAWAQYF
TRBV5-1	TRBJ2-5	16	TRBD2	-	TGCGCCAGCAGCCAGGGGGGACTAGCGGGGATAGAGACCCAGTACTTC	CASSQGGLAGIETQYF
TRBV5-6	TRBJ2-1	15	-	-	TGTGCCAGCACTTTGAGGGATAGCTCCTACAATGAGCAGTTCTTC	CASTLRDSSYNEQFF
TRBV7-9	TRBJ2-7	16	TRBD2	-	TGTGCCAGCAGCTCAATTAAACCGCGCGGGGGCTACGAGCAGTACTTC	CASSSIKPRGGYEQYF
TRBV14	TRBJ2-5	17	-	-	TGTGCCAGCAGCAGGGGGGGCGACCTCCGACTCCAAGAGACCCAGTACTTC	CASSRGGDLRLQETQYF
TRBV7-2	TRBJ1-1	14	-	-	TGTGCCAGCAGTCCAACAGGGTGGGGCACTGAAGCTTTCTTT	CASSPTGWGTEAFF
TRBV7-2	TRBJ2-3	15	-	-	TGTGCCAGCAGTAAGAGGGGGGTCAGCACAGATACGCAGTATTTT	CASSKRGVSTDTQYF
TRBV5-5	TRBJ2-5	11	-	-	TGTGCCAGCAGCTCTGGACAGACCCAGTACTTC	CASSSGQTQYF
TRBV6-6	TRBJ1-4	14	TRBD1	-	TGTGCCAGCAGACCGGGACAGGTTAATGAAAAACTGTTTTTT	CASRPGQVNEKLFF
TRBV7-3	TRBJ1-1	14	-	-	TGTGCCAGCAGCTTCAATCAGGCGAACACTGAAGCTTTCTTT	CASSFNQANTEAFF
TRBV6-6	TRBJ2-6	15	-	once	TGTGCCAGCAGTCCCGGAATTGCTGGGGCCAACGTCCTGACTTTC	CASSPGIAGANVLTF
TRBV6-5	TRBJ1-5	14	-	once	TGTGCCAGCAGTTACTCGAATGGTGGGCAGCCCCAGCATTTT	CASSYSNGGQPQHF
TRBV30	TRBJ2-3	15	-	-	TGTGCCTGGTCGACCGGAAAGCCGAGCACAGATACGCAGTATTTT	CAWSTGKPSTDTQYF
TRBV15	TRBJ2-1	12	-	-	TGTGCCACCAGCAGAGATACAGGGTTGGCGTTCTTC	CATSRDTGLAFF
TRBV10-3	TRBJ2-3	12	-	-	TGTGCCACCGAGTCGGGCACAGATACGCAGTATTTT	CATESGTDTQYF
TRBV27	TRBJ2-1	15	TRBD2	-	TGTGCCAGCAGTTTAGAGGCGGGAGGTCCGAATGAGCAGTTCTTC	CASSLEAGGPNEQFF
TRBV6-6	TRBJ2-1	12	-	once	TGTGCCAGCAGCCGGACAGCGGGTGAGCAGTTCTTC	CASSRTAGEQFF
TRBV11-2	TRBJ1-2	14	TRBD1	-	TGTGCCAGCAGCTTAGGACAGGGGGTTGCGGGCTACACCTTC	CASSLGQGVAGYTF
TRBV5-6	TRBJ2-7	13	-	-	TGTGCCAGCAGCCCGCGACGGGGCTACGAGCAGTACTTC	CASSPRRGYEQYF
TRBV18	TRBJ2-5	14	-	-	TGTGCCAGCTCACCGTACAGGGCCCAAGAGACCCAGTACTTC	CASSPYRAQETQYF
TRBV19	TRBJ2-6	13	TRBD2	-	TGTGCCATCGGGGGGGCTGGGGCCAACGTCCTGACTTTC	CAIGGAGANVLTF
TRBV19	TRBJ2-5	15	-	once	TGTGCCAGTAGTATCGGACTAATGGAACAGGAGACCCAGTACTTC	CASSIGLMEQETQYF
TRBV5-3	TRBJ1-5	14	-	-	TGTGCCAGAAGCTTTTGGGGTAGCAATCAGCCCCAGCATTTT	CARSFWGSNQPQHF
TRBV19	TRBJ2-6	16	TRBD1	-	TGTGCCAGTAGTGGGGACAGGGGGTCTGGGGCCAACGTCCTGACTTTC	CASSGDRGSGANVLTF
TRBV28	TRBJ2-5	18	-	-	TGTGCCAGCAGTTTCAACCGGACGGTGGCAGGGCGGAGAGAGACCCAGTACTTC	CASSFNRTVAGRRETQYF
TRBV5-1	TRBJ1-5	15	-	-	TGCGCCAGCAGCTTGGGCGGGGACAGCAATCAGCCCCAGCATTTT	CASSLGGDSNQPQHF
TRBV5-1	TRBJ2-3	17	-	-	TGCGCCAGCAGCTTGGCCCCTTTACTCCCCTCCCCAGATACGCAGTATTTT	CASSLAPLLPSPDTQYF
TRBV7-2	TRBJ2-1	13	-	-	TGTGCCAGCAGCACCTCTAGGGGAAATGAGCAGTTCTTC	CASSTSRGNEQFF
TRBV19	TRBJ1-1	15	-	-	TGTGCCAGTGCTGATGGGGGGCTCATGAACACTGAAGCTTTCTTT	CASADGGLMNTEAFF
TRBV7-8	TRBJ2-3	15	TRBD1	-	TGTGCCAGCAGCCCAGGACAGGGGCGCACAGATACGCAGTATTTT	CASSPGQGRTDTQYF
TRBV18	TRBJ2-2	15	TRBD2	once	TGTGCCAGCTCACCCGGGACTAGGAACACCGGGGAGCTGTTTTTT	CASSPGTRNTGELFF
TRBV5-1	TRBJ2-7	13	-	-	TGCGCCAGCAGCTTAGGAGGGGGGGTCGAGCAGTACTTC	CASSLGGGVEQYF
TRBV10-2	TRBJ1-5	14	-	once	TGCGCCAGCAGTGAGATCGGTAGCAATCAGCCCCAGCATTTT	CASSEIGSNQPQHF
TRBV27	TRBJ1-6	14	-	-	TGTGCCAGCAGTTCCGACCAACTTCTTTCACCCCTCCACTTT	CASSSDQLLSPLHF
TRBV29-1	TRBJ2-7	12	-	once	TGCAGCGCGCTCGGGGCAGCTTACGAGCAGTACTTC	CSALGAAYEQYF
TRBV28	TRBJ2-3	12	-	-	TGTGCCTCCGGGACGCGCACAGATACGCAGTATTTT	CASGTRTDTQYF
TRBV30	TRBJ2-1	14	TRBD1	-	TGTGCCTGGGTAAACAGGGGGCTCTACAATGAGCAGTTCTTC	CAWVNRGLYNEQFF
TRBV10-3	TRBJ1-5	13	-	-	TGTGCCATCAGCCGGGCCTCTAATCAGCCCCAGCATTTT	CAISRASNQPQHF